The 16 T cell receptor beta chains below all came from one sample that was sequenced in a study of quantifying T cell responses using KT2 cells (dated by TCRdb to 2016 to 2017). For the wider study: RNA was DNase-treated and reverse transcribed with TCR alpha and beta constant-region primers, mostly using SuperScript III.

Libraries were made using UMI-ligation and nested PCR. Sequencer: Illumina MiSeq. A single-stranded oligonucleotide carrying the Illumina SP2 sequence and a UMI was ligated to the cDNA 3' end using T4 RNA ligase 1. PCR1 used four to five cycles (98 degrees C 15 s, 69 degrees C 30 s, 72 degrees C 40 s), and the beta primer was an equimolar mix of RC1.1 and RC1.2 that covered TRBC1 and TRBC2. Starting from the raw public reads, TCRdb applied fastp trimming at Q25, assembled clones with MiXCR and retained in-frame beta chains. Every entry covers one CDR3 protein and lists the most common genes and DNA from its rows. The table for this sample lists 39,000 or so distinct CDR3 sequences; over 15% of them were counted only once. Around 43% of the sample goes to the ten largest clones. Specimen: PBMCs spiked with cells of the T cell clone KT2. The source is a human donor.

The V gene is TRBV12-3 or TRBV12-4, the J gene TRBJ2-7; D unresolved. The CDR3 consists of 10 residues. Trimming took 2 bases from V and 6 from J, leaving 2 bases between them. The CDR3 loop reads CASSLSEQYF. For the CDR3, the DNA is TGTGCCAGCAGTTTAAGCGAGCAGTACTTC.

This clonotype has a handful of counts. V usage is TRBV3-1 and J usage is TRBJ1-5, with D tentatively TRBD1 (6 bases). The CDR3 loop spans 16 amino acids. Germline V gene data show CDR1 as LGHDT and CDR2 as YNNKEL (reference sequence). V lost 5 bases and J lost 3, with 17 bases in between. CDR3 sequence reads: CASSKTPGTTNQPQHF. The CDR3 bases are TGTGCCAGCAGCAAAACCCCCGGGACAACCAATCAGCCCCAGCATTTT.

This clonotype was counted many times. The chain combines TRBV11-1 with TRBJ2-3; no clear D gene. V was cut by 4 bases and J by 4 bases, with 12 bases left in between. Germline lookup yields CDR1 SGHAT and CDR2 FQDESV (reference sequence). The CDR3 sequence is 14 residues long. CDR3 sequence: CASSSHLRPDTQYF. CDR3 coding DNA: TGTGCCAGCAGCTCCCACCTTCGCCCAGATACGCAGTATTTT.

The genes are TRBV7-8 and TRBJ2-1; the D gene is possibly TRBD1 (5 bases). CDR3 length: 13 amino acids. V gave up 3 bases and J gave up 4 bases, with 7 bases separating them. Per germline, CDR1 SGHVS and CDR2 FQNEAQ. In nucleotides, the CDR3 is TGTGCCAGCAGCTTTCGACAGTACAATGAGCAGTTCTTC. This sequence encodes CASSFRQYNEQFF.

The rearrangement joins TRBV5-5 to TRBJ1-1; 7 bases are shared with TRBD1. The CDR3 spans 16 residues. After removal of 2 bases from V and 5 bases from J, the junction contained 12 bases not matched to a gene. Germline-derived CDR1 and CDR2 are SGHKS and YYEKEE (reference sequence). CDR3 residues: CASSLQPDRVVTEAFF. The CDR3 DNA reads TGTGCCAGCAGCTTACAACCCGACAGGGTGGTGACTGAAGCTTTCTTT.

This clonotype turned up a few times. This chain connects TRBV19 to TRBJ1-1; no clear D gene. Per the germline V gene, CDR1 is LNHDA and CDR2 is SQIVND (reference sequence). V lost 3 bases and J 3 bases, leaving 5 bases between the germline ends. CDR3 length: 12 residues. The CDR3 spells CASSIGYTEAFF. The DNA of the CDR3 is TGTGCCAGTAGTATCGGCTACACTGAAGCTTTCTTT. Variable domain in full (rest from reference TRBV19 and TRBJ1-1): DGGITQSPKYLFRKEGQNVTLSCEQNLNHDAMYWYRQDPGQGLRLIYYSQIVNDFQKGDIAEGYSVSREKKESFPLTVTSAQKNPTAFYLCASSIGYTEAFFGQGTRLTVV.

This clonotype showed up many times. The CDR3: CASSLGTSGDTQYF. CDR3 sequence (DNA): TGTGCCAGCAGTTTAGGGACTAGCGGAGATACGCAGTATTTT. The chain couples TRBV27 to TRBJ2-3; TRBD2 aligns across 11 bases. This CDR3 has 14 amino acids. Germline lookup yields CDR1 MNHEY and CDR2 SMNVEV (reference sequence). V lost 2 bases, J lost 5 bases, and 0 bases stayed unmatched.

This clonotype was picked up many times. This rearrangement joins TRBV10-1 to TRBJ2-3; the D is unclear. Between the trimmed V and J ends, which lost 3 bases and 1 base, there was a span of 8 bases. Germline V lookup: CDR1 WNHNN, CDR2 SYGVQD (reference sequence). The CDR3 is 14 residues long. CDR3 bases: TGCGCCAGCAGTGAATCAGGACGCACAGATACGCAGTATTTT. This sequence encodes CASSESGRTDTQYF.

Many counts were recorded for this clonotype. V gene TRBV6-5 combines with J gene TRBJ2-7; perhaps TRBD2 as D (6 bases). The germline V gene encodes CDR1 MNHEY and CDR2 SVGAGI. Trimming left V 8 bases short and J 3 bases short, with 20 bases between. CDR3 length: 15 amino acids. In DNA, the CDR3 is TGTGCCAGCGGTCCGTTGCGGGGACGGGGCTACGAGCAGTACTTC. As protein: CASGPLRGRGYEQYF.

The rearrangement uses TRBV5-8 and TRBJ2-4; 7 bases align to TRBD2. The J segment lost 6 bases and the V segment lost 1 base, leaving 13 bases of the junction unmatched. The CDR3 totals 17 residues. Germline values: CDR1 SGHTS, CDR2 YDEGEE. CDR3 nucleotide sequence: TGTGCCAGCAGCTTGAGGGGAGGGGCTAGAGATGTAAACATTCAGTACTTC. Translating gives CASSLRGGARDVNIQYF.

The V and J genes are TRBV7-2 and TRBJ2-5; TRBD2 aligns across 7 bases. J lost 5 bases, V lost 5 bases, and 5 bases had no gene match. The CDR3 is made up of 13 amino acids. Germline assignment: CDR1 SGHTA and CDR2 FQGNSA. The CDR3 nucleotides read TGTGCCAGCAGCGGTGGAGCGGGGGAGACCCAGTACTTC. Translation gives CASSGGAGETQYF.

As for this clonotype: A read error may be the cause here, since a much bigger clone is one base away. This rearrangement joins TRBV11-2 to TRBJ2-1, with D perhaps being TRBD1 or TRBD2 (6 bases each). This CDR3 has 15 residues. Per the germline V gene, CDR1 is SGHAT and CDR2 is FQNNGV. In DNA form, the CDR3 reads TGTCCCAGCAGCAAGGGGGTAGCGGCCTACAATGAGCAGTTCTTC. Translated, it gives CPSSKGVAAYNEQFF.

This clonotype was recorded a few times. The CDR3 DNA is TGCAGCGTTGGACGGACTGAAGCTTTCTTT. As protein: CSVGRTEAFF. This chain uses TRBV29-1 with TRBJ1-1; D not resolved. Germline loops: CDR1 SQVTM, CDR2 ANQGSEA. The ends were cut back, 4 bases at V and 5 bases at J, with 5 bases in the middle. CDR3 length: 10 residues.

This clonotype has at least ten counts. This chain links TRBV19 with TRBJ2-7; 10 bases align to TRBD2. The CDR3 loop spans 14 amino acids. The germline V gene encodes CDR1 LNHDA and CDR2 SQIVND (reference sequence). V trimming: 8 bases; J trimming: 6 bases; junction bases outside the gene matches: 10. CDR3 residues: CASSLAGDIREQYF. The CDR3 bases are TGTGCCAGTTCCCTAGCGGGAGATATTCGCGAGCAGTACTTC.

This clonotype showed up just a few times. The chain is built from TRBV29-1 and TRBJ2-5, with D possibly TRBD1 on 6 matching bases. The CDR3 extends over 14 amino acids. Trimming removed 4 bases at V and 1 base at J, with 13 bases between. The germline gives CDR1 SQVTM, CDR2 ANQGSEA. CDR3 in amino acids: CSVAVDSIQETQYF. The CDR3 nucleotides read TGCAGCGTTGCAGTGGACAGCATCCAAGAGACCCAGTACTTC.

This clonotype occurred a few times. This sequence joins TRBV21-1 and TRBJ2-4; whether TRBD2, the table's D call, matches the DNA was not checked. TRBV21-1 is flagged as a pseudogene. The CDR3 spans 16 residues. CDR3 nucleotide sequence: TGTGCCAGCAGCTCATACCCTCCTCTAGCCAAAAACATTCAGTACTTC. Its translation: CASSSYPPLAKNIQYF.